This is a list of T cell receptor beta chains from one sample in a study of shared clonotypes between healthy human individuals. Some clones are missing from TCRdb's copy, which holds only in-frame ones; the method was immunoSEQ multiplex PCR. The repertoire has 2.5 million or so clones, 90% to 95% of them found once; the top ten carry over 0.12%. The specimen sequenced was naive CD4+ T cells sorted from blood. The receptors shown here come from a man aged 18 to 29 in good health. Each CDR3 is given with its conserved first and last residue.

TRBJ2-1,TRBV16,CASSPQSLLGEDNYNEQFF
TRBJ2-2,TRBV7-3,CASSSYNTGELFF
TRBJ2-3,TRBV7-3,CASSLTPGTDTQYF
TRBJ1-6,TRBV6-5,CASSRQGWNSPLHF
TRBJ2-1,TRBV7-2,CASSSTASGRARRHNEQFF
TRBJ1-4,TRBV28,CASSLLGAKEKLFF
TRBJ2-7,TRBV7-2,CASSLVGTSGYEQYF
TRBJ2-1,TRBV6-5,CASSGYTLNEQFF
TRBJ1-6,TRBV5-1,CASSLDGQGAPLHF
TRBJ2-1,TRBV7-6,CASSLAPSGSNNEQFF
TRBJ1-2,TRBV6-1,CASSQTLVYGYTF
TRBJ1-6,TRBV5-5,CASSLTVTAVNSPLHF
TRBJ2-3,TRBV5-1,CASSPLTGSTDTQYF
TRBJ1-2,TRBV5-4,CASSIPGQGGVYGYTF
TRBJ1-6,TRBV7-3,CASSSGSGSPLHF
TRBJ2-2,TRBV7-3,CASSLGTNTGELFF
TRBJ1-5,TRBV7-2,CASSPQWGQPQHF
TRBJ1-6,TRBV5-3,CARSLARGTKGGSPLHF
TRBJ1-2,TRBV20-1,CSAKENYGYTF
TRBJ1-1,TRBV9,CASSRNEMNTEAFF
TRBJ2-2,TRBV11-2,CASSLGITGELFF
TRBJ2-1,TRBV7-9,CASSARLTGGNNEQFF
TRBJ2-2,TRBV2,CASTSRHVSNTGELFF
TRBJ1-3,TRBV28,CASSLGGAPSGNTIYF
TRBJ1-2,TRBV5-1,CASSLGEAYGYTF
TRBJ2-5,TRBV4-1,CASSWAGGGVETQYF
TRBJ1-1,TRBV10-1,CASSESYTRGKAFF
TRBJ2-5,TRBV2,CASSEDGRGGAQYF
TRBJ1-1,TRBV9,CASSVSGQGHTEAFF
TRBJ2-7,TRBV28,CASSFWNRWGATTYEQYF
TRBJ2-7,TRBV30,CAWSVAPSEQYF
TRBJ1-2,TRBV5-1,CASSPKTGSHGYTF
TRBJ2-5,TRBV15,CATSRERAAQYF
TRBJ1-3,TRBV28,CASSLSAAYATIYF
TRBJ2-5,TRBV2,CASSEILAGGRETQYF
TRBJ2-7,TRBV7-8,CANALGDYEQYF
TRBJ1-4,TRBV2,CASSRGTGEKLFF
TRBJ2-5,TRBV27,CASSIDRDRYQETQYF
TRBJ1-4,TRBV5-1,CASSEGTGGLFF
TRBJ1-2,TRBV19,CASSIGGKGYTF
TRBJ2-5,TRBV28,CASSFRDRPTQYF
TRBJ1-6,TRBV7-8,CASSLNGVGNSPLHF
TRBJ1-3,TRBV5-1,CASAQRTGNTIYF
TRBJ1-1,TRBV2,CASRVDSFATEAFF
TRBJ2-2,TRBV15,CATSRGRHLGSWTGELFF
TRBJ2-2,TRBV6-1,CASSPGTLGTGELFF
TRBJ2-1,TRBV5-1,CASSLGTSGLASYNEQFF